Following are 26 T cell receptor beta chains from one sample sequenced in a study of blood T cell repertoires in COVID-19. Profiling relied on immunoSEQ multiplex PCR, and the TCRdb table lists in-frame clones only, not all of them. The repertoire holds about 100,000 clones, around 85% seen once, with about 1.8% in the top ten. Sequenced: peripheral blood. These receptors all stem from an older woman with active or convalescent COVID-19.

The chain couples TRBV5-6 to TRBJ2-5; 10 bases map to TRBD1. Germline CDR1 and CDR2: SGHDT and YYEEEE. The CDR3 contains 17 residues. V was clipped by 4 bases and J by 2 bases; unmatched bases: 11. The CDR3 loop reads CASSVGQGRTSQETQYF. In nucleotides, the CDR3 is TGTGCCAGCAGCGTGGGACAGGGGAGGACGTCGCAAGAGACCCAGTACTTC.

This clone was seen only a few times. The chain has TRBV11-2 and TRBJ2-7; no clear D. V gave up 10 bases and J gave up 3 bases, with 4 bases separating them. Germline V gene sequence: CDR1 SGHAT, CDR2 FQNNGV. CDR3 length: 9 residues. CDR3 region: CATGYEQYF. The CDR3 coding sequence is TGTGCCACCGGCTACGAGCAGTACTTC.

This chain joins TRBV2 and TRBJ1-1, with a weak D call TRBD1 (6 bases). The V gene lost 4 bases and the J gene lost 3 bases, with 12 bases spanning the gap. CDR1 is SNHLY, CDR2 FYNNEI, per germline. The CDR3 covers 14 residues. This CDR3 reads CASSVRRGDTEAFF. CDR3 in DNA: TGTGCCAGCAGTGTCCGCAGGGGAGACACTGAAGCTTTCTTT.

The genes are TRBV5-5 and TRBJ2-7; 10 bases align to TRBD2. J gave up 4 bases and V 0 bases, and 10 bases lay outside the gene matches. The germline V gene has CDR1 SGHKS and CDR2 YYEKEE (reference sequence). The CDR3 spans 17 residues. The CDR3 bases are TGTGCCAGCAGCTTGGTGGCAGCAGCGGGAGGGGGTTACGAGCAGTACTTC. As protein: CASSLVAAAGGGYEQYF. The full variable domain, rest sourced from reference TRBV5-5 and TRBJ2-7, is DAGVTQSPTHLIKTRGQQVTLRCSPISGHKSVSWYQQVLGQGPQFIFQYYEKEERGRGNFPDRFSARQFPNYSSELNVNALLLGDSALYLCASSLVAAAGGGYEQYFGPGTRLTVT.

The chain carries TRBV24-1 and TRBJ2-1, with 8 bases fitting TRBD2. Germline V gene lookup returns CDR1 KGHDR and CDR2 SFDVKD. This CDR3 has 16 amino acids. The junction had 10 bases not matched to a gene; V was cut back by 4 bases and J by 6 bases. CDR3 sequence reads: CATSDLLGLASNEQFF. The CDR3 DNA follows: TGTGCCACCAGTGACCTCCTCGGACTAGCTAGCAATGAGCAGTTCTTC.

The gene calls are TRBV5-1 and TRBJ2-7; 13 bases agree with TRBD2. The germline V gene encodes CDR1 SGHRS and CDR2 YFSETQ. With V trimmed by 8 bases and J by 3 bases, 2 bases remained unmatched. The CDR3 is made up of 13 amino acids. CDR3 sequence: CASGTSGDYEQYF. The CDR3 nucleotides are TGCGCCAGTGGGACTAGCGGGGACTACGAGCAGTACTTC.

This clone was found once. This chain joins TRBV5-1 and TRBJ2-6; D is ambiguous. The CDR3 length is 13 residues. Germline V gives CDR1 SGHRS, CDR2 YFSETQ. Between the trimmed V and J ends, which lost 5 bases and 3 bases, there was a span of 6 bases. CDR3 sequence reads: CASRTVGANVLTF. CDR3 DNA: TGCGCCAGCAGAACAGTTGGGGCCAACGTCCTGACTTTC. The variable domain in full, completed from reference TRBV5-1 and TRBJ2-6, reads KAGVTQTPRYLIKTRGQQVTLSCSPISGHRSVSWYQQTPGQGLQFLFEYFSETQRNKGNFPGRFSGRQFSNSRSEMNVSTLELGDSALYLCASRTVGANVLTFGAGSRLTVL.

CDR3 nucleotides: TGTGCCAGCAGCTTAGTGCGTCTTGGAGGCGGGGAGCTGTTTTTT. This translates into CASSLVRLGGGELFF. The J gene is TRBJ2-2, the V gene TRBV7-2; tentative D call: TRBD2 (5 bases). From germline, CDR1 is SGHTA and CDR2 FQGNSA. V dropped 1 base and J dropped 7 bases, with 13 bases sitting between them. CDR3 length equals 15 residues.

DNA for the CDR3: TGTGCCTGGAGTCCATCCTTCGACAGTAGAGAGACCCAGTACTTC. This sequence encodes CAWSPSFDSRETQYF. The V gene is TRBV30, the J gene TRBJ2-5; a weak D match, TRBD1 (5 bases). CDR1 and CDR2 from the germline V gene are GTSNPN and SVGIG (reference sequence). Trimming took off 2 bases at V and 4 bases at J, with 17 bases between the two ends. The CDR3 consists of 15 residues.

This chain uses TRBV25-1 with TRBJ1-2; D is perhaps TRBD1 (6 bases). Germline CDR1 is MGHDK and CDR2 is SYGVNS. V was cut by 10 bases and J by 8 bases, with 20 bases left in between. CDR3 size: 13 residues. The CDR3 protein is CATESRGGRGYTF. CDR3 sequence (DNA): TGTGCCACCGAGTCAAGAGGGGGTCGAGGCTACACCTTC.

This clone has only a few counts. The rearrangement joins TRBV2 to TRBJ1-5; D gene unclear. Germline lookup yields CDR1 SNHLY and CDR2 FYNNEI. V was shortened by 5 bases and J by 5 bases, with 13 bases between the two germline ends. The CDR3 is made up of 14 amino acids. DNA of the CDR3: TGTGCCAGCAGTCTTGTCCGGACTGATCAGCCCCAGCATTTT. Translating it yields CASSLVRTDQPQHF.

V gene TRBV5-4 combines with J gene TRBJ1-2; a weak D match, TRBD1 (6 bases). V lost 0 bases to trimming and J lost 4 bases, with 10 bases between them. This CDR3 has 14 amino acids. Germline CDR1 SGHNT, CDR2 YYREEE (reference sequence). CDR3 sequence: CASSLADRTYGYTF. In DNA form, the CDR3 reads TGTGCCAGCAGCTTGGCGGACAGAACCTATGGCTACACCTTC.

This chain's CDR3 is CATSEGSEGNEQFF. The CDR3 coding sequence is TGTGCCACCAGTGAGGGGTCTGAGGGAAATGAGCAGTTCTTC. The chain uses TRBV24-1 and TRBJ2-1; D is possibly TRBD2 (5 bases). Germline V gene sequence: CDR1 KGHDR, CDR2 SFDVKD. Trimming pared 4 bases from V and 7 bases from J, leaving 13 bases between. The CDR3 loop spans 14 amino acids.

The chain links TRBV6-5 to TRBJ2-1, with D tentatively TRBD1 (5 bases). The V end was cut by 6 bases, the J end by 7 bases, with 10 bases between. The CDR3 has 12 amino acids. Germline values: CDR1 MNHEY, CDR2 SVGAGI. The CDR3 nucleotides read TGTGCCAGCAGAGCACAGGTTAATGAGCAGTTCTTC. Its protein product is CASRAQVNEQFF.

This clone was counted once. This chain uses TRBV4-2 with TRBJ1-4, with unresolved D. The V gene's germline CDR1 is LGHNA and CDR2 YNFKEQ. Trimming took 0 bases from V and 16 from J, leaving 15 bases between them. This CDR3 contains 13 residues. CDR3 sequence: CASSQDVSRRRFF. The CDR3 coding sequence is TGTGCCAGCAGCCAAGATGTTTCACGACGGAGGTTTTTT.

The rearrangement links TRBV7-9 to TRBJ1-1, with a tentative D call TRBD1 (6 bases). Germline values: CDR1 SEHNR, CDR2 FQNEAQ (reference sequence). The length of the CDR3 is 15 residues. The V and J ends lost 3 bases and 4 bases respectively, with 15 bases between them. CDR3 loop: CASSFHLGAGTEAFF. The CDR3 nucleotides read TGTGCCAGCAGCTTCCACCTGGGGGCTGGCACTGAAGCTTTCTTT.

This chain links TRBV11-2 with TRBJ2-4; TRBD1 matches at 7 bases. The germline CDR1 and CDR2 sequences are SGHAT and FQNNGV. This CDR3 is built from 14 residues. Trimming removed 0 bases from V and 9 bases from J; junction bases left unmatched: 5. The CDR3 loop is CASSLDDRAGIQYF. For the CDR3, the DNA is TGTGCCAGCAGCTTAGATGACAGGGCGGGCATTCAGTACTTC.

Here the CDR3 DNA reads TGTGCCAGCAGTCTGGGGACTAGCGGGAGGGCAGTCAATGAGCAGTTCTTC. It is translated as CASSLGTSGRAVNEQFF. The chain joins TRBV27 to TRBJ2-1; 16 bases agree with TRBD2. The CDR3 length is 17 residues. CDR1 and CDR2 (germline): MNHEY, SMNVEV (reference sequence). The junction had 7 bases not matched to a gene; V was cut back by 5 bases and J by 6 bases.

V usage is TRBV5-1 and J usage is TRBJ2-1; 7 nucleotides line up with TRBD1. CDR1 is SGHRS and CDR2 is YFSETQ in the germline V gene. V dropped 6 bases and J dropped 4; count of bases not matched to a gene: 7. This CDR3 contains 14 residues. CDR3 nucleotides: TGCGCCAGCACCCCAGCGACAGGGTACAATGAGCAGTTCTTC. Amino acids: CASTPATGYNEQFF.

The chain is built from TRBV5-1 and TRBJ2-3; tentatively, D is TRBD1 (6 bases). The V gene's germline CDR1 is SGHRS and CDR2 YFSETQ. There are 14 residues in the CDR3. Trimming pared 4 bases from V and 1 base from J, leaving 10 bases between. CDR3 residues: CASSASGGTDTQYF. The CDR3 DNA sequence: TGCGCCAGCAGCGCCTCAGGGGGCACAGATACGCAGTATTTT.

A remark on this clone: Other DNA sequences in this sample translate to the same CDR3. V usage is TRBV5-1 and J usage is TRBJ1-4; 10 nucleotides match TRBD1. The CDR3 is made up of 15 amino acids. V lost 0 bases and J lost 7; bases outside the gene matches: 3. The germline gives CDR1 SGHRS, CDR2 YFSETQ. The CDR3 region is CASSLAGQGGEKLFF. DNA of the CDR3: TGCGCCAGCAGCTTGGCCGGACAGGGGGGTGAAAAACTGTTTTTT. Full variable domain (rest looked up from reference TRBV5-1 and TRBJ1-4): KAGVTQTPRYLIKTRGQQVTLSCSPISGHRSVSWYQQTPGQGLQFLFEYFSETQRNKGNFPGRFSGRQFSNSRSEMNVSTLELGDSALYLCASSLAGQGGEKLFFGSGTQLSVL.

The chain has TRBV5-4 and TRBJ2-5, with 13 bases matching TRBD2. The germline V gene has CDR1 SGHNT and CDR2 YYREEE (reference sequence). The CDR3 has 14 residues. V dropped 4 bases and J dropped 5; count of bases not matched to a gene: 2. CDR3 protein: CASSPGLAGETQYF. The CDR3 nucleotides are TGTGCCAGCAGCCCGGGACTAGCGGGGGAGACCCAGTACTTC.

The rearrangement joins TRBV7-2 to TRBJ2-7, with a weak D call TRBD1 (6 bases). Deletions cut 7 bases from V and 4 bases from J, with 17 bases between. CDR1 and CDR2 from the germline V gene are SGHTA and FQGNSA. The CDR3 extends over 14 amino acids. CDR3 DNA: TGTGCCAGCACCCGACAGCAGGGGCCATACGAGCAGTACTTC. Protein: CASTRQQGPYEQYF. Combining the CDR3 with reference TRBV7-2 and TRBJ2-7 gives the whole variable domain GAGVSQSPSNKVTEKGKDVELRCDPISGHTALYWYRQSLGQGLEFLIYFQGNSAPDKSGLPSDRFSAERTGGSVSTLTIQRTQQEDSAVYLCASTRQQGPYEQYFGPGTRLTVT.

CDR3 in DNA: TGTGCCAGCAGCTCGGCCGGGACAGGGGGAGAGACCCAGTACTTC. This sequence encodes CASSSAGTGGETQYF. The rearrangement uses TRBV7-9 and TRBJ2-5, with 11 bases fitting TRBD1. The germline V gene encodes CDR1 SEHNR and CDR2 FQNEAQ (reference sequence). With 4 bases clipped from V and 4 bases from J, the junction kept 5 bases outside the gene matches. The CDR3 has 15 residues.

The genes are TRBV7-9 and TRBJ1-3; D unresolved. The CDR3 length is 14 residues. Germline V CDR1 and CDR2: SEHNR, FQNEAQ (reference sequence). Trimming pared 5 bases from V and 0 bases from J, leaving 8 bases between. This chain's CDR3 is CASSRDNSGNTIYF. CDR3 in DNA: TGTGCCAGCAGCCGAGACAACTCTGGAAACACCATATATTTT. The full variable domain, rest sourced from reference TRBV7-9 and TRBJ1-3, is DTGVSQNPRHKITKRGQNVTFRCDPISEHNRLYWYRQTLGQGPEFLTYFQNEAQLEKSRLLSDRFSAERPKGSFSTLEIQRTEQGDSAMYLCASSRDNSGNTIYFGEGSWLTVV.

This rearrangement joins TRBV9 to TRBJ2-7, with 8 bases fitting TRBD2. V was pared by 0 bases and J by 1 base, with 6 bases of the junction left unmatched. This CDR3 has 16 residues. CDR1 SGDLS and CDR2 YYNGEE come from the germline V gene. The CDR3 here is CASSVAPGGRSYEQYF. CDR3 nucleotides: TGTGCCAGCAGCGTAGCCCCGGGAGGGCGATCCTACGAGCAGTACTTC.